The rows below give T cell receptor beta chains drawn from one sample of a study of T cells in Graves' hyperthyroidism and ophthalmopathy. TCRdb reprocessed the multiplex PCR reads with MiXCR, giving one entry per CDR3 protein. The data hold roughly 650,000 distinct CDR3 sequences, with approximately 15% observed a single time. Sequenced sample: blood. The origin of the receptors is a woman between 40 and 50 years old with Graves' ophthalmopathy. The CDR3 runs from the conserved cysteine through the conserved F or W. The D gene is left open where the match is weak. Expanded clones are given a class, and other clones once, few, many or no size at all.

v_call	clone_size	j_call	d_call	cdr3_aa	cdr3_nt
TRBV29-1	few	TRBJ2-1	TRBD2	CSVEAGGLSYNEQFF	TGCAGCGTCGAAGCGGGAGGCCTCTCCTACAATGAGCAGTTCTTC
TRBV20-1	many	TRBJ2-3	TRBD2	CSARPLAGAYTDTQYF	TGCAGTGCCCGACCTCTAGCGGGGGCTTACACAGATACGCAGTATTTT
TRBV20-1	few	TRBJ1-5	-	CSAARDSNQPQHF	TGCAGTGCAGCACGGGATTCCAATCAGCCCCAGCATTTT
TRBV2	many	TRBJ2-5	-	CASNTQGFGETQYF	TGTGCCAGCAATACACAGGGTTTCGGAGAGACCCAGTACTTC
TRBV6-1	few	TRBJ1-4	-	CASNGVSNEKLFF	TGTGCCAGCAATGGTGTCTCGAATGAAAAACTGTTTTTT
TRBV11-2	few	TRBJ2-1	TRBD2	CASSLRPIAGVYNEQFF	TGTGCCAGCAGCTTACGACCCATAGCGGGAGTATACAATGAGCAGTTCTTC
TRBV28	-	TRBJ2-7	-	CASSPHSWEQYF	TGTGCCAGCAGTCCCCACTCCTGGGAGCAGTACTTC
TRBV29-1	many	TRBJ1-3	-	CSALGGASSGNTIYF	TGCAGCGCCCTTGGAGGGGCCAGCTCTGGAAACACCATATATTTT
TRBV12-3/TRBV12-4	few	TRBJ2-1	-	CASSQNGDEQFF	TGTGCCAGTAGTCAAAACGGAGATGAGCAGTTCTTC
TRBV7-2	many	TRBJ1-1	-	CASSQIRNTEAFF	TGTGCCAGCAGCCAAATCAGGAACACTGAAGCTTTCTTT
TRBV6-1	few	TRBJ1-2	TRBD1	CASRVPGQKVSGYTF	TGTGCCAGCAGGGTGCCGGGACAGAAGGTTTCTGGCTACACCTTC